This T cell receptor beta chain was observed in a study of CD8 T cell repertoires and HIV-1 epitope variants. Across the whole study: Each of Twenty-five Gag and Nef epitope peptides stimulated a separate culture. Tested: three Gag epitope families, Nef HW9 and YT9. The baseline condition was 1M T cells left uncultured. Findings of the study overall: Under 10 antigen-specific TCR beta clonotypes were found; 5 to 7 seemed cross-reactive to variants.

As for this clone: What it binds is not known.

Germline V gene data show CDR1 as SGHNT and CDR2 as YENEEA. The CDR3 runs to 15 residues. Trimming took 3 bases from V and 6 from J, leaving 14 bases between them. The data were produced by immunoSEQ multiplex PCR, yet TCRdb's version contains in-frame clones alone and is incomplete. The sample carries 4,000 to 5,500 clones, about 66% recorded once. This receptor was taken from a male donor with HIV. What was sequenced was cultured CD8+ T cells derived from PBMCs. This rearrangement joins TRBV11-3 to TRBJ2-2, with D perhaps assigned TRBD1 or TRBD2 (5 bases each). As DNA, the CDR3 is TGTGCCAGCAGCTTGGGGACGGGGCATGCCGGGGAGCTGTTTTTT. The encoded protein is CASSLGTGHAGELFF.